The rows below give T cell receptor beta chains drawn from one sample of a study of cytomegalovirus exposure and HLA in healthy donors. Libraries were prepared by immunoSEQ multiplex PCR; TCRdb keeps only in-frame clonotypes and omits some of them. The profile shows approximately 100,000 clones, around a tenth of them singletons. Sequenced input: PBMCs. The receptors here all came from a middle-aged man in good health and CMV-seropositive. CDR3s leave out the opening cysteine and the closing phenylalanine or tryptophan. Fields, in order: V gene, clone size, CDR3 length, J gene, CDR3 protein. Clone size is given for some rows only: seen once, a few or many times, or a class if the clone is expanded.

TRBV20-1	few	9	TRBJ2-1	SANQRNEQF
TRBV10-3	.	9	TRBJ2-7	AISPNYEQY
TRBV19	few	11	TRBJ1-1	ASSIRQNTEAF
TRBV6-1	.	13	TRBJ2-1	ACEGPRGHYNEQF
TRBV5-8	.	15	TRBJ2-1	ASSLAGLAGVWDEQF
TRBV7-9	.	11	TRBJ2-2	ASSLPNTGELF
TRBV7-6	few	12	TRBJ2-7	ASSPGRSDSEQY
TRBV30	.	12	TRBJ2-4	AWSRQVQDGIQY
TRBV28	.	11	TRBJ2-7	ASSFAGAYEQY
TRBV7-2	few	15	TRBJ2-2	ASSLSGSVANTGELF
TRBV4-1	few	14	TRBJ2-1	ASSLNGGGGTNEQF
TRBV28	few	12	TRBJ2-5	ASTERDSTETQY
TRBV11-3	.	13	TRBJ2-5	ASSSGQGPKETQY
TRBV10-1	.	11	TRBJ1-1	ARGVYLGTEAF
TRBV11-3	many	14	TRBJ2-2	ASSPWDNANTGELF
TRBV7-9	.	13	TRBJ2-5	ASSPGTGRGETQY
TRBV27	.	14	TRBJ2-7	ASSSGTSGGSYEQY
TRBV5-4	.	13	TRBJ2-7	ASSTKAGGLYEQY
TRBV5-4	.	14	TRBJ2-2	ASSGGGQANTGELF
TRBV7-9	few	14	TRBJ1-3	ASSLRESGFGNTIY
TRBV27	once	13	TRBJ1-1	ASSLQGRVHTEAF
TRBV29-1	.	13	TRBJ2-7	SVAGSERSSYEQY
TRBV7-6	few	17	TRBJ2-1	ASSSPTRASGGSYNEQF
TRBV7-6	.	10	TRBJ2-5	ASSPLLETQY
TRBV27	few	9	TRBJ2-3	ASRETDTQY
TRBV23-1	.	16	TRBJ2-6	ASSRTTGGNSGANVLT
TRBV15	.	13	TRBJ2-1	ATSRGTTRRDEQF
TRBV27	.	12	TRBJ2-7	ASSNRDRSHEQY
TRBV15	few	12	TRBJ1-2	ATSRVVPNYGYT
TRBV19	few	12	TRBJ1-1	ASSIGQGAAEAF
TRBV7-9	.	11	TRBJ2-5	ASSPTGQETQY
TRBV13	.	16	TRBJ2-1	ASSLASGGIRIYNEQF
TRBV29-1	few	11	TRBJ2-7	SVGPSTGYEQY
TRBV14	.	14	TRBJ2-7	ASSPLSGQGLREQY
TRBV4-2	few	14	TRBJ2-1	ASSQVPTGGYNEQF
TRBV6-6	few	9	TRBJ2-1	ASSIRNEQF
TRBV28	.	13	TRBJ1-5	ASSPEDRASQPQH
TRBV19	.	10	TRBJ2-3	ASSPGPDTQY
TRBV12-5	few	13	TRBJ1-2	ASGLEPGTVYGYT
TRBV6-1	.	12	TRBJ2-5	ASSERAGWETQY
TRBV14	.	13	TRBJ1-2	ASSLTGGAGYGYT
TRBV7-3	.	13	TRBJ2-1	ASSLDGRAYYEQF
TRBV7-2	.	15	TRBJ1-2	ASSLTSGTGDNYGYT
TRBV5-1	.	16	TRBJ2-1	ASSLEGSGRAGKNEQF
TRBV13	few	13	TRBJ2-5	ASSQGLAGQETQY
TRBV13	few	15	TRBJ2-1	ASSPPPVAGAYNEQF